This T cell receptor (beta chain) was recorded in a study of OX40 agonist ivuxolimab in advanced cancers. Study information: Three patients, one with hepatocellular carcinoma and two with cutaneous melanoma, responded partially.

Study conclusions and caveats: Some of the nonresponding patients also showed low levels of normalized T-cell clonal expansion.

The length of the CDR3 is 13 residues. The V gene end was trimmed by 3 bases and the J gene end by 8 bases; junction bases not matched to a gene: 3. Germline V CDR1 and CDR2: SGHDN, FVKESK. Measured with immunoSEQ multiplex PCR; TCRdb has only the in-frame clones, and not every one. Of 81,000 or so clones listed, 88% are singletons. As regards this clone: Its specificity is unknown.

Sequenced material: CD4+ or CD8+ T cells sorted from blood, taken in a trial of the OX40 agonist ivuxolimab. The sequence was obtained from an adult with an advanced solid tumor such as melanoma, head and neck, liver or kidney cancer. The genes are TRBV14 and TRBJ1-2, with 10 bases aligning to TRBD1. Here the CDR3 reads CASSQGTGDGYTF. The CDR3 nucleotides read TGTGCCAGCAGCCAGGGGACAGGGGACGGCTACACCTTC.